This entry features one TCR beta chain sequence. The CDR3 consists of 17 residues. The PCR employed 60 Vbeta primers together with 13 Jbeta primers. Here immunoSEQ multiplex PCR was the method, and the copy in TCRdb shows in-frame clones only, minus some. The sample comprises 120,000 to 150,000 clones, approximately 82% of which are singletons, and roughly 3.1% rests with the top ten. This specimen belongs to a study of cytomegalovirus exposure and HLA in healthy donors. Sequenced material: PBMCs. The receptor was isolated from a man younger than 35 in good health and CMV-seropositive. The chain has TRBV21-1 and TRBJ1-1; the table's D call of TRBD1 was not tested on the DNA. TRBV21-1 is a known pseudogene. CDR3 loop: CASSKGQERELNTEAFF. In nucleotides, the CDR3 is TGTGCCAGCAGCAAAGGACAGGAAAGGGAATTGAACACTGAAGCTTTCTTT.